This TCR beta chain was profiled in a study of blood T cell repertoires in COVID-19. As for the study in general: Samples taken during acute and convalescent COVID-19 were collected in the United States, Italy and Spain. Nucleic acid was either cDNA or gDNA, and it came from T cells, B-cell-depleted T cells, or PBMCs.

The count of this clone is one. Source study methods: Amplification of reference gene primers provided the estimated nucleated cell counts. Measured with immunoSEQ multiplex PCR; TCRdb has only the in-frame clones, and not every one. That table furnishes V, J and clone size, whereas the DNA furnished D and trimming. Among 100,000 or so clones listed, about four fifths were seen once. The germline V gene has CDR1 SGHVS and CDR2 FQNEAQ. V trimming: 3 bases; J trimming: 7 bases; junction bases outside the gene matches: 10. The CDR3 is 16 residues long. Sequencing used peripheral blood. The chain is built from TRBV7-8 and TRBJ2-1, with 9 bases aligning to TRBD2. The sequence derives from an elderly woman with acute or convalescent COVID-19. The CDR3 DNA sequence: TGTGCCAGCAGCTTGGGCGGCCTAGCGGGACCGAATGAGCAGTTCTTC. Translation: CASSLGGLAGPNEQFF.